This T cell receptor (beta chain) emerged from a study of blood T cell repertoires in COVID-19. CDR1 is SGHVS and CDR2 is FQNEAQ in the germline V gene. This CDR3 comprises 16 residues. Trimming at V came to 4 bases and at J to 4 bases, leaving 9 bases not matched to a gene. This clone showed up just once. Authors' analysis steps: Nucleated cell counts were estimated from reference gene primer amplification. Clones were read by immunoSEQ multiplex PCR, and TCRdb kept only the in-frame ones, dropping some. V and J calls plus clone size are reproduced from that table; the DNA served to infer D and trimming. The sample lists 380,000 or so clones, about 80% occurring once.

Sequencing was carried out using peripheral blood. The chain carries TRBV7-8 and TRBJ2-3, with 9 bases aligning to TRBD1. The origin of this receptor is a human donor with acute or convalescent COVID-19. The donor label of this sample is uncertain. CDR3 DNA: TGTGCCAGCAGCTCGCCCGGGACAGGGAAACCAGATACGCAGTATTTT. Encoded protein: CASSSPGTGKPDTQYF.